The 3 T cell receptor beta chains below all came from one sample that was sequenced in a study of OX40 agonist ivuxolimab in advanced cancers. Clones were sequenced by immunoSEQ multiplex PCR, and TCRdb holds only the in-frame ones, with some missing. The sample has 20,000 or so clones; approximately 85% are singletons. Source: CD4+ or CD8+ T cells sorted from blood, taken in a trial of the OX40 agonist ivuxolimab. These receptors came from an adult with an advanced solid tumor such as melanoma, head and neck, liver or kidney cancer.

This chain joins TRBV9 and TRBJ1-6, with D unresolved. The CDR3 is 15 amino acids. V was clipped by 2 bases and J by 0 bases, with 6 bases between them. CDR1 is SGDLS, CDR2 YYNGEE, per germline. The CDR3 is CASSVGSSYNSPLHF. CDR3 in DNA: TGTGCCAGCAGCGTTGGCAGCTCCTATAATTCACCCCTCCACTTT.

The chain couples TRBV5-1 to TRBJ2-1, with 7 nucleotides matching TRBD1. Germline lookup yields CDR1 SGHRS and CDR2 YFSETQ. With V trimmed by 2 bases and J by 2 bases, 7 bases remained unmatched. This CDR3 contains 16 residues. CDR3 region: CASSFQPGQTYNEQFF. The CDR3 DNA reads TGCGCCAGCAGCTTCCAGCCGGGACAGACCTACAATGAGCAGTTCTTC. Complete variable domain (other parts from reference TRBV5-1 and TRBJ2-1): KAGVTQTPRYLIKTRGQQVTLSCSPISGHRSVSWYQQTPGQGLQFLFEYFSETQRNKGNFPGRFSGRQFSNSRSEMNVSTLELGDSALYLCASSFQPGQTYNEQFFGPGTRLTVL.

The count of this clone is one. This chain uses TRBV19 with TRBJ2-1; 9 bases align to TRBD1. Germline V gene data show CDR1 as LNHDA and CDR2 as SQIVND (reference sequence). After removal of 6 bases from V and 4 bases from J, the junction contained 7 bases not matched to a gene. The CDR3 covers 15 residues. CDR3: CASSLTGGAYNEQFF. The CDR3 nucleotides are TGTGCCAGTAGCTTAACAGGGGGCGCTTACAATGAGCAGTTCTTC. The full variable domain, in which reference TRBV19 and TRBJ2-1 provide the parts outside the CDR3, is DGGITQSPKYLFRKEGQNVTLSCEQNLNHDAMYWYRQDPGQGLRLIYYSQIVNDFQKGDIAEGYSVSREKKESFPLTVTSAQKNPTAFYLCASSLTGGAYNEQFFGPGTRLTVL.